The subject of this entry is one T cell receptor (beta chain). The junction differs from germline at one of its ends, possibly a read error. This record belongs to a study of metastatic and nonmetastatic thyroid tumors. TCRdb re-called clones via MiXCR from the PCR reads. The sample yields some 36,000 clones, about a sixth seen once. Every patient was untreated before thyroid surgery. The source of this sequence is a male donor with papillary thyroid cancer or a benign thyroid nodule (not recorded which). Some clones in this sample may be carry-over from other donors' samples. The specimen was blood.

The CDR3 DNA sequence: TGTGACATGCAGGGGTCAAAAAACATTAAGTACTTC. Protein product: CDMQGSKNIKYF. The chain uses TRBV6-5 and TRBJ2-4; the D gene is possibly TRBD1 (6 bases). The CDR3 consists of 12 residues. Germline CDR1 reads MNHEY; CDR2 reads SVGAGI.